This TCR beta chain was obtained from a study of molecular identifiers for immune sequencing clone quantification. Both previously described methods and listed TCR primers were employed to make bulk TCR libraries. TCRdb recomputed calls from the PCR reads with MiXCR, one row per CDR3 protein. Here the sample spans about 500,000 distinct CDR3 sequences, about 20% being singletons. The length of the CDR3 is 17 residues. Looked up from germline, CDR1 is LGHDT and CDR2 is YNNKEL (reference sequence). After removal of 0 bases from V and 2 bases from J, the junction contained 8 bases not matched to a gene. Investigators produced naive CD8 libraries from approximately 20,000 to 1,000,000 sorted cells, drawing on 10%, 30% or 50% RNA. CD8+CD4-CCR7+CD45RA+ sorting gave the naive CD8 T cells.

Source material: naive CD8+ T cells from blood, with Jurkat cell RNA spiked in. Described subset: FACS-sorted CD8+CD4-CCR7+CD45RA+ naive T cells. This clonotype originated in a human donor in good health. Some libraries in this study had Jurkat cell RNA spiked in. The rearrangement uses TRBV3-1 and TRBJ2-3; 7 nucleotides agree with TRBD2. The CDR3 nucleotides read TGTGCCAGCAGCCAAGACCGGGCTAGCGGCCCCACAGATACGCAGTATTTT. It is translated as CASSQDRASGPTDTQYF.